A selection of T cell receptor beta chains follows, all from one sample in a study of blood T cell repertoires in COVID-19. TCRdb's copy holds only in-frame clones and misses some; the assay was immunoSEQ multiplex PCR. Counted here are around 240,000 clones, roughly 83% occurring once; the ten biggest clones make up roughly 2%. Material for sequencing was PBMCs or T cells enriched from blood (not recorded which). The receptors here all came from a woman in her forties or fifties who had recovered from COVID-19. Each CDR3 is given with its conserved first and last residue. A D gene is named only where the DNA matches it firmly. Where a row states a size, it is once, few, many or the class of an expanded clone; other rows omit it.

clone_size: -; j_call: TRBJ1-1; v_call: TRBV3-1/TRBV3-2; d_call: -; cdr3_nt: TGTGCCAGCAGTCTAGGATCTGACACTGAAGCTTTCTTT; cdr3_aa: CASSLGSDTEAFF
clone_size: -; j_call: TRBJ1-1; v_call: TRBV9; d_call: -; cdr3_nt: TGTGCCAGCAGCCCTCCGGGACTCCGGAACACTGAAGCTTTCTTT; cdr3_aa: CASSPPGLRNTEAFF
clone_size: -; j_call: TRBJ1-4; v_call: TRBV28; d_call: -; cdr3_nt: TGTGCCAGCAGTTTAAACAGGCCTAATGAAAAACTGTTTTTT; cdr3_aa: CASSLNRPNEKLFF
clone_size: -; j_call: TRBJ1-3; v_call: TRBV5-6; d_call: TRBD1; cdr3_nt: TGTGCCAGCAGCGTAACAGGGGTTGGAAACACCATATATTTT; cdr3_aa: CASSVTGVGNTIYF
clone_size: -; j_call: TRBJ1-1; v_call: TRBV18; d_call: TRBD1; cdr3_nt: TGTGCCAGCTCACCGGACAGGGGCGCCACTGAAGCTTTCTTT; cdr3_aa: CASSPDRGATEAFF
clone_size: once; j_call: TRBJ2-1; v_call: TRBV6-2/TRBV6-3; d_call: -; cdr3_nt: TGTGCCAGCATCCCGGACTCCACTTACAATGAGCAGTTCTTC; cdr3_aa: CASIPDSTYNEQFF
clone_size: -; j_call: TRBJ1-1; v_call: TRBV6-5; d_call: -; cdr3_nt: TGTGCCAGCAGTTACGGAACAGGGACCACTGAAGCTTTCTTT; cdr3_aa: CASSYGTGTTEAFF
clone_size: -; j_call: TRBJ1-6; v_call: TRBV5-1; d_call: TRBD1; cdr3_nt: TGCGCCAGCAGTGACAGGGTGGAATCACCCCTCCACTTT; cdr3_aa: CASSDRVESPLHF
clone_size: -; j_call: TRBJ1-2; v_call: TRBV12-3/TRBV12-4; d_call: -; cdr3_nt: TGTGCCAGCAGCAGGGACACCCTATACTACACCTTC; cdr3_aa: CASSRDTLYYTF
clone_size: few; j_call: TRBJ1-2; v_call: TRBV19; d_call: -; cdr3_nt: TGTGCCAGTACCTCATTTTCCGGGTTCTATGGCTACACCTTC; cdr3_aa: CASTSFSGFYGYTF
clone_size: -; j_call: TRBJ2-7; v_call: TRBV11-3; d_call: TRBD1; cdr3_nt: TGTGCCAGCAGCCCCTGGGACAGTATGGACGAGCAGTACTTC; cdr3_aa: CASSPWDSMDEQYF
clone_size: once; j_call: TRBJ1-3; v_call: TRBV7-8; d_call: -; cdr3_nt: TGTGCCAGCAGCTTAGACGCCAGGGCTGGAAACACCATATATTTT; cdr3_aa: CASSLDARAGNTIYF
clone_size: -; j_call: TRBJ1-3; v_call: TRBV9; d_call: TRBD1; cdr3_nt: TGTGCCAGCAGCGCACCTGGGGACAGGAAGGGAAACACCATATATTTT; cdr3_aa: CASSAPGDRKGNTIYF
clone_size: -; j_call: TRBJ2-1; v_call: TRBV27; d_call: -; cdr3_nt: TGTGCCAGCAGTTTAGGAGGGAGCGCTGAGCAGTTCTTC; cdr3_aa: CASSLGGSAEQFF
clone_size: -; j_call: TRBJ2-5; v_call: TRBV19; d_call: TRBD1; cdr3_nt: TGTGCCAGTAGTGGACAGGGGGCGAGGCAGGAGACCCAGTACTTC; cdr3_aa: CASSGQGARQETQYF
clone_size: -; j_call: TRBJ1-6; v_call: TRBV18; d_call: TRBD1; cdr3_nt: TGTGCCAGCTCCCAACAGGGACAGAGTAATTCACCCCTCCACTTT; cdr3_aa: CASSQQGQSNSPLHF
clone_size: -; j_call: TRBJ1-2; v_call: TRBV19; d_call: -; cdr3_nt: TGTGCCAGTAGTACAGCGTATGGGGGGGCAACAGCTAACTATGGCTACACCTTC; cdr3_aa: CASSTAYGGATANYGYTF
clone_size: -; j_call: TRBJ1-1; v_call: TRBV4-1; d_call: -; cdr3_nt: TGCGCCAGCAGCCAAGCAGGGGAGGGTGCTGAAGCTTTCTTT; cdr3_aa: CASSQAGEGAEAFF
clone_size: -; j_call: TRBJ2-1; v_call: TRBV5-1; d_call: -; cdr3_nt: TGCGCCAGCAGCGGTTCGGGGGGCCCTAGTGAGCAGTTCTTC; cdr3_aa: CASSGSGGPSEQFF
clone_size: -; j_call: TRBJ1-2; v_call: TRBV7-2; d_call: -; cdr3_nt: TGTGCCAGCAGCTTAGGTGGCTTCCCCCACGGCTACACCTTC; cdr3_aa: CASSLGGFPHGYTF
clone_size: -; j_call: TRBJ2-2; v_call: TRBV9; d_call: -; cdr3_nt: TGTGCCAGCAGCTTACGCCCTAAACTCGAGTCCGGGGAGCTGTTTTTT; cdr3_aa: CASSLRPKLESGELFF
clone_size: -; j_call: TRBJ2-7; v_call: TRBV11-2; d_call: TRBD2; cdr3_nt: TGTGCCAGCAGCTGGACTAGCGTCGAGCAGTACTTC; cdr3_aa: CASSWTSVEQYF
clone_size: -; j_call: TRBJ2-7; v_call: TRBV7-2; d_call: TRBD1; cdr3_nt: TGTGCCAGCAGCCTCCGGGACAGAGATCACGAGCAGTACTTC; cdr3_aa: CASSLRDRDHEQYF
clone_size: -; j_call: TRBJ1-5; v_call: TRBV19; d_call: -; cdr3_nt: TGTGCCAGTAGTGACAGCAGCTATAGCAATCAGCCCCAGCATTTT; cdr3_aa: CASSDSSYSNQPQHF
clone_size: -; j_call: TRBJ2-7; v_call: TRBV3-1/TRBV3-2; d_call: TRBD1; cdr3_nt: TGTGCCAGCAGCCAAGGGGGACAGGGGTATGTTCAGTACTTC; cdr3_aa: CASSQGGQGYVQYF
clone_size: -; j_call: TRBJ1-1; v_call: TRBV19; d_call: TRBD1; cdr3_nt: TGTGCCAGTAGATTTATGACAGGGTTGGACACTGAAGCTTTCTTT; cdr3_aa: CASRFMTGLDTEAFF
clone_size: few; j_call: TRBJ1-1; v_call: TRBV29-1; d_call: -; cdr3_nt: TGCAGCGTTGGCGCCACAGGGAACACTGAAGCTTTCTTT; cdr3_aa: CSVGATGNTEAFF
clone_size: few; j_call: TRBJ1-5; v_call: TRBV4-2; d_call: TRBD1; cdr3_nt: TGTGCCAGCAGCCAAGATGCTTTCAGGACAGGGGGAAAGCCCCAGCATTTT; cdr3_aa: CASSQDAFRTGGKPQHF
clone_size: -; j_call: TRBJ2-7; v_call: TRBV7-2; d_call: TRBD2; cdr3_nt: TGTGCCAGCACGAGACTAGCGGGAGGGAAGCAGTACTTC; cdr3_aa: CASTRLAGGKQYF
clone_size: once; j_call: TRBJ1-2; v_call: TRBV2; d_call: TRBD1; cdr3_nt: TGTGCCAGCAGTGAAATGGTAACAGGGGTCGGATATGGCTACACCTTC; cdr3_aa: CASSEMVTGVGYGYTF
clone_size: -; j_call: TRBJ1-6; v_call: TRBV6-2/TRBV6-3; d_call: TRBD1; cdr3_nt: TGTGCCAGCAGTCACCACAGGGGGGAATCACCCCTCCACTTT; cdr3_aa: CASSHHRGESPLHF